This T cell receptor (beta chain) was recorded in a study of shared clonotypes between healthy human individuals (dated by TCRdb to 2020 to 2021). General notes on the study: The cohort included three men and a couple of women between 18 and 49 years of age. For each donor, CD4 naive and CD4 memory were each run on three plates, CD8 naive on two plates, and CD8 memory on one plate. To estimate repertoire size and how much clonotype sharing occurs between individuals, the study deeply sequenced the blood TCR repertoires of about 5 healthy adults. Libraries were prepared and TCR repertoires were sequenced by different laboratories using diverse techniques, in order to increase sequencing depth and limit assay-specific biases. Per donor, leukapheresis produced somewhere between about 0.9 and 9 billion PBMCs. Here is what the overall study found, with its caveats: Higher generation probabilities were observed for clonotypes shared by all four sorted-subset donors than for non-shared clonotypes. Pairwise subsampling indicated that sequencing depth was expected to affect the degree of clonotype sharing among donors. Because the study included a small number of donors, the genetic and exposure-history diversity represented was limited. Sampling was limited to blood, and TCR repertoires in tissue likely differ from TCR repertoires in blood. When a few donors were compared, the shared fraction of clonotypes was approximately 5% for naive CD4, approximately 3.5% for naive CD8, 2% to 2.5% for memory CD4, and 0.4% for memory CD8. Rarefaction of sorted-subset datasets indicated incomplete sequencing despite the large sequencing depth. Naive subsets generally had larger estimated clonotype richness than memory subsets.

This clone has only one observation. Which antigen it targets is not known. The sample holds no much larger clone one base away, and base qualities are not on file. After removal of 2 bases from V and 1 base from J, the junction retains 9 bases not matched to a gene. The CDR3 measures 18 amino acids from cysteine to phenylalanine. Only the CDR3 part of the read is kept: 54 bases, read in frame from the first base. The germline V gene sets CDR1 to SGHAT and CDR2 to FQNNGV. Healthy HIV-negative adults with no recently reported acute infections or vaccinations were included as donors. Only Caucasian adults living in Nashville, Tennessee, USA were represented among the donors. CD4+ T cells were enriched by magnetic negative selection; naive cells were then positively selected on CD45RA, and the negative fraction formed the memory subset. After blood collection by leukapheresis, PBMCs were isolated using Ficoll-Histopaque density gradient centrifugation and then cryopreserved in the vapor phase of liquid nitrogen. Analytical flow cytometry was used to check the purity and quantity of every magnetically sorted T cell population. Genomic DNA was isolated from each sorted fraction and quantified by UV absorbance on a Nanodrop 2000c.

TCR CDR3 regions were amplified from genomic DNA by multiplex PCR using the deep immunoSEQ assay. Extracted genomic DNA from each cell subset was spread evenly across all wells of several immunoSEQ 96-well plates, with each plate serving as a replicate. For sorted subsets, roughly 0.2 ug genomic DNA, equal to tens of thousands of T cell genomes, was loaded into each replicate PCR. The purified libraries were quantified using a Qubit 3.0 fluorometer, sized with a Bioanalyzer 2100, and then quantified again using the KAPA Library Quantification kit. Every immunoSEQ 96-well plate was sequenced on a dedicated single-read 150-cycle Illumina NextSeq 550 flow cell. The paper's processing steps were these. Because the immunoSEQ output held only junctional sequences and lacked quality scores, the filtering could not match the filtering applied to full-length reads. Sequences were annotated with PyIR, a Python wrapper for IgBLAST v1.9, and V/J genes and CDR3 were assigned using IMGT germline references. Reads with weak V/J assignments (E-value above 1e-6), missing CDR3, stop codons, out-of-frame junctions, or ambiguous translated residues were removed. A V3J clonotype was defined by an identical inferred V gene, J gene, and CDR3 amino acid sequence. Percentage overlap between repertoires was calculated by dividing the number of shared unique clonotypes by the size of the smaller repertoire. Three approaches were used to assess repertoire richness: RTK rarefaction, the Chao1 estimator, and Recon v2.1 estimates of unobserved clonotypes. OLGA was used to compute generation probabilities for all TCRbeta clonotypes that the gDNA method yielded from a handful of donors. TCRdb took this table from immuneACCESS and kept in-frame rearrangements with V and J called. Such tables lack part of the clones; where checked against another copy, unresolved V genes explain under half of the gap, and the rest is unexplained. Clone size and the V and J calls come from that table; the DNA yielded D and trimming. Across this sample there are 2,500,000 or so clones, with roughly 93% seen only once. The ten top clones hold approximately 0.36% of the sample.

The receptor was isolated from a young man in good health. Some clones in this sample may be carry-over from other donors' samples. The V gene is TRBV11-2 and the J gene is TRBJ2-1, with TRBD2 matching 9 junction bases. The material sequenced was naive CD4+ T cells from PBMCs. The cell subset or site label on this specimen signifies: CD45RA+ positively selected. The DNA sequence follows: TGTGCCAGCAGCTTAACGGCTAGCGGGAAAGGGTCCTACAATGAGCAGTTCTTC. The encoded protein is CASSLTASGKGSYNEQFF.